Listed here are 2 T cell receptor beta chains from one sample, sequenced in a study of T-cell reconstitution after alpha-beta-depleted transplantation in children. The TCRbeta library was prepared with unique molecular identifiers. Each CDR3 protein gets one entry after TCRdb re-called the PCR reads with MiXCR. The repertoire holds about 250,000 distinct CDR3 sequences, around 25% seen once, with under 5.5% in the top ten. This sample comprised PBMCs, mostly from graft donor cells, obtained 360 days after TCRalphabeta/CD19-depleted stem cell transplant. These TCRs come from a female patient aged 2-9 years who had a stem cell transplant for congenital amegakaryocytic thrombocytopenia, so the T cells may come from the graft donor.

The chain uses TRBV4-2 and TRBJ2-5; 7 nucleotides align to TRBD2. The CDR3 length is 15 residues. Trimming at V came to 1 base and at J to 2 bases, leaving 4 bases not matched to a gene. The V gene's germline CDR1 is LGHNA and CDR2 YNFKEQ. This CDR3 reads CASSQGGTMQETQYF. CDR3 bases: TGTGCCAGCAGCCAAGGCGGGACTATGCAAGAGACCCAGTACTTC.

This chain joins TRBV29-1 and TRBJ1-2, with D tentatively TRBD1 (5 bases). The CDR3 sequence is 9 residues long. V shed 7 bases and J shed 7 bases, with 7 bases lying between them. Germline V gene data show CDR1 as SQVTM and CDR2 as ANQGSEA. The CDR3 sequence: CSDGGGYTF. DNA of the CDR3: TGCAGCGACGGGGGTGGCTACACCTTC.